The 2 T cell receptor beta chains given below trace back to one sample, sequenced in a study of shared clonotypes between healthy human individuals. The table came from immunoSEQ multiplex PCR; TCRdb's copy has only in-frame clones and leaves some out. Altogether about 690,000 clones are present, roughly 91% being singletons, with the ten largest covering around a third. Sample: memory CD8+ T cells from PBMCs. The subset was: CD45RO+ cells pooled with CCR7-negative TemRA cells. The source is a man between 18 and 29 years old in good health. Some clones in this sample may be carry-over from other donors' samples.

The chain is built from TRBV7-9 and TRBJ1-2; D remains unclear. CDR3 length: 14 residues. Trimming stripped 2 bases from V and 3 bases from J, with 10 bases between. Per germline, CDR1 SEHNR and CDR2 FQNEAQ (reference sequence). CDR3 sequence reads: CASSLYQDHYGYTF. CDR3 DNA: TGTGCCAGCAGCTTATACCAGGACCACTATGGCTACACCTTC. The full variable domain, with the rest looked up from reference TRBV7-9 and TRBJ1-2, is DTGVSQNPRHKITKRGQNVTFRCDPISEHNRLYWYRQTLGQGPEFLTYFQNEAQLEKSRLLSDRFSAERPKGSFSTLEIQRTEQGDSAMYLCASSLYQDHYGYTFGSGTRLTVV.

This sequence joins TRBV9 and TRBJ2-3, with 14 positions matching TRBD2. CDR1 is SGDLS, CDR2 YYNGEE, per germline. V lost 4 bases and J lost 6; bases outside the gene matches: 7. The CDR3 runs to 16 residues. CDR3 loop: CASSPGLAGARDTQYF. CDR3 DNA: TGTGCCAGCAGCCCGGGACTAGCGGGAGCGAGGGATACGCAGTATTTT.